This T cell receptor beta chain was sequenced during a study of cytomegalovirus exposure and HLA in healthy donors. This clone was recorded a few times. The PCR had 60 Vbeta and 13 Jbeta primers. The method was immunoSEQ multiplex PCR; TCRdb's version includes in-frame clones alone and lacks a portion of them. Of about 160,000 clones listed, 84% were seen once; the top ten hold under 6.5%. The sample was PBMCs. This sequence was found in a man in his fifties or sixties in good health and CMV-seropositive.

The CDR3 region has the DNA TGTGCCAGCAGCGTAGGAGGTTATGACAATGAGCAGTTCTTC. Its protein product is CASSVGGYDNEQFF. The chain has TRBV9 and TRBJ2-1; D gene unclear. The CDR3 contains 14 residues. Germline values: CDR1 SGDLS, CDR2 YYNGEE. Trimming shortened V by 0 bases and J by 5 bases, and 9 bases separated the two germline ends.